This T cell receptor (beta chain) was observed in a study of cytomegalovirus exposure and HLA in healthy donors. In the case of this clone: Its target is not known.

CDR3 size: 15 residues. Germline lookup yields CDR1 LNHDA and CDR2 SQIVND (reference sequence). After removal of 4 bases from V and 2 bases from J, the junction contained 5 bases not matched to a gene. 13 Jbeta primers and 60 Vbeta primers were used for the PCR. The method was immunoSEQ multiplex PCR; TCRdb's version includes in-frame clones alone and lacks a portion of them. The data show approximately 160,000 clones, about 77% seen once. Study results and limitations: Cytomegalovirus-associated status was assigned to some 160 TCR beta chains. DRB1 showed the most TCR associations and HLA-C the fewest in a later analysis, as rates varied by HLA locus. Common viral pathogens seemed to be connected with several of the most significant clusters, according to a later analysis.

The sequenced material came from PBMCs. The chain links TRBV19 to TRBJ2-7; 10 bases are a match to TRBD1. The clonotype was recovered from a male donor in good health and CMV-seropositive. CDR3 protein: CASSTTGTGAYEQYF. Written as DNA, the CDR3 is TGTGCCAGTAGTACCACCGGGACAGGGGCCTACGAGCAGTACTTC.